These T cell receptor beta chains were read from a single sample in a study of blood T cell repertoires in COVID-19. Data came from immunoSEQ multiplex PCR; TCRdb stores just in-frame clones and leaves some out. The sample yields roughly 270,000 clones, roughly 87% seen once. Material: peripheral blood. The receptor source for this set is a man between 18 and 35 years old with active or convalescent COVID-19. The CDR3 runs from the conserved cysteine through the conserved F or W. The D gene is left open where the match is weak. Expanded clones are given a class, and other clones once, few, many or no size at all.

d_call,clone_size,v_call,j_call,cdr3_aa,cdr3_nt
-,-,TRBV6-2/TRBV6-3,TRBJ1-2,CASSYSFVPDGYTF,TGTGCCAGCAGTTACTCATTCGTCCCGGATGGCTACACCTTC
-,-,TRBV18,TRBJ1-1,CASSPMNTEAFF,TGTGCCAGCTCACCTATGAACACTGAAGCTTTCTTT
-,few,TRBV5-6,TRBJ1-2,CASSLVLFGAGYTF,TGTGCCAGCAGCTTGGTTCTTTTTGGGGCTGGCTACACCTTC
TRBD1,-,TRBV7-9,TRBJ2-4,CASSLGTGAPLAKNIQYF,TGTGCCAGCAGCTTAGGGACAGGGGCTCCCCTAGCCAAAAACATTCAGTACTTC
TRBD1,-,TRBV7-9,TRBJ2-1,CASSQRPGQGSYNEQFF,TGTGCCAGCAGTCAGCGACCGGGACAGGGCTCCTACAATGAGCAGTTCTTC
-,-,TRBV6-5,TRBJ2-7,CASSYGGKGEQYF,TGTGCCAGCAGTTACGGGGGGAAGGGCGAGCAGTACTTC
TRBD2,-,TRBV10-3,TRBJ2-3,CAISGGEGDTQYF,TGTGCCATCAGTGGTGGGGAGGGAGATACGCAGTATTTT
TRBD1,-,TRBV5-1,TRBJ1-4,CASRWTGGDEKLFF,TGCGCCAGCAGGTGGACAGGGGGCGATGAAAAACTGTTTTTT
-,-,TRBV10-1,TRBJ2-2,CASSEEGGVGTGTGELFF,TGCGCCAGCAGTGAGGAGGGGGGGGTAGGAACAGGAACCGGGGAGCTGTTTTTT
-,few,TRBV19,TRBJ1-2,CASSPNTGGFYGYTF,TGTGCCAGTAGTCCGAATACCGGGGGTTTCTATGGCTACACCTTC
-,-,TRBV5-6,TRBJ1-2,CASSPETGNYGYTF,TGTGCCAGCAGCCCGGAGACAGGAAACTATGGCTACACCTTC